This T cell receptor beta chain was obtained from a study of T cell repertoires in cytomegalovirus infection. Germline V gene sequence: CDR1 LNHDA, CDR2 SQIVND (reference sequence). CDR3 length: 16 amino acids. V lost 5 bases, J lost 0 bases, and 15 bases lay in between. TCRdb redid the calling of the reads with MiXCR, one entry per CDR3 protein. This sample has about 310,000 distinct CDR3 sequences, with about 25% found just once. This clonotype appeared a few times. Antigen unknown. Sequenced material: cultured PBMCs, taken from culture after CMV antigen stimulation. The sequence was collected from a human donor in good health (CMV status not recorded). Some clones in this sample may be carry-over from other donors' samples. The rearrangement joins TRBV19 to TRBJ2-3; TRBD2 might be the D (6 bases). The CDR3 DNA reads as TGTGCCAGTAGTCTCCTCGTCGGGGGAAGCACAGATACGCAGTATTTT. This translates into CASSLLVGGSTDTQYF.